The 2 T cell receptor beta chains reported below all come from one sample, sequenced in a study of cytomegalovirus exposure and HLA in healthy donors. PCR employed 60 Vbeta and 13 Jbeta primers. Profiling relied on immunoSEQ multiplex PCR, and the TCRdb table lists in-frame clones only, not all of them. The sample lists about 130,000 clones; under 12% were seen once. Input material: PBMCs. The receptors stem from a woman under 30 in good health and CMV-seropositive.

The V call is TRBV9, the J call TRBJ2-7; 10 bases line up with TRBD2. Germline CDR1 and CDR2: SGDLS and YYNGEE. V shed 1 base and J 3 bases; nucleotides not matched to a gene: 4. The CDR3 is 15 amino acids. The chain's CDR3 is CASSVTAGGYYEQYF. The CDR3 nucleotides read TGTGCCAGCAGCGTAACAGCGGGAGGGTACTACGAGCAGTACTTC.

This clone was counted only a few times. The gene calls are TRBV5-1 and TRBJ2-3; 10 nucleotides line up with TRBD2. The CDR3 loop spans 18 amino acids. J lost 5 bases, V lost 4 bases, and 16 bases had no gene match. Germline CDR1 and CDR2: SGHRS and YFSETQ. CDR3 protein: CASSQGQSASGSRDTQYF. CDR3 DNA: TGCGCCAGCAGCCAGGGTCAGTCAGCTAGCGGGAGTCGAGATACGCAGTATTTT.